This T cell receptor beta chain was sequenced for a study of blood T cell repertoires in COVID-19. About the study: Donors in the United States, Italy and Spain gave samples during acute or convalescent COVID-19.

The CDR3 has 14 residues. Trimming removed 4 bases at V and 5 bases at J, with 12 bases between. Looked up from germline, CDR1 is WNHNN and CDR2 is SYGVQD (reference sequence). Original data processing: Estimation of nucleated cell counts relied on the amplification of reference gene primers. Assay: immunoSEQ multiplex PCR; the TCRdb copy retains only in-frame clones and omits some. V and J calls and clone size are copied from that table; D and trimming were computed from the DNA. The table has approximately 10,000 clones, roughly four fifths seen once. The sequence was obtained from a man aged 45 to 65 with active COVID-19. Sequencing was carried out using peripheral blood. The chain employs TRBV10-1 and TRBJ2-1; D is perhaps TRBD1 (6 bases). The CDR3 loop is CASSGAGVDNEQFF. The CDR3, as DNA: TGCGCCAGCAGTGGGGCAGGGGTTGACAATGAGCAGTTCTTC.